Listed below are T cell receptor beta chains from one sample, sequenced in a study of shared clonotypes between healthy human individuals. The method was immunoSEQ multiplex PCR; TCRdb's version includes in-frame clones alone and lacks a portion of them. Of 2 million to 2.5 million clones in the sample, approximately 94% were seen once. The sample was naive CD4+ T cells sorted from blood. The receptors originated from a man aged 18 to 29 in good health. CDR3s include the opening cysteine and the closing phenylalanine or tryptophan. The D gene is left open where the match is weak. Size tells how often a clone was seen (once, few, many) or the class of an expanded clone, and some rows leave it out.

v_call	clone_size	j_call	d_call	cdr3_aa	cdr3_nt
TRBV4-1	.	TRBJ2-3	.	CASSQGREKGVSQDTQYF	TGCGCCAGCAGCCAAGGAAGAGAAAAGGGGGTGTCTCAAGATACGCAGTATTTT
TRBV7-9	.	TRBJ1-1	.	CASSLAGDEAFF	TGTGCCAGCAGCTTAGCGGGGGACGAAGCTTTCTTT
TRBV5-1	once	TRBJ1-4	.	CASSLEPGATEKLFF	TGCGCCAGCAGCTTGGAGCCGGGGGCCACGGAAAAACTGTTTTTT
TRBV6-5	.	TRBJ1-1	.	CASSYGPGSEAFF	TGTGCCAGCAGTTACGGACCGGGGTCAGAAGCTTTCTTT
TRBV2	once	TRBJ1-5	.	CASSPGGSPGQPQHF	TGTGCCAGCAGTCCTGGGGGCTCCCCGGGTCAGCCCCAGCATTTT
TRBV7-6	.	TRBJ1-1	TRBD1	CASSLIGQGGDEFFF	TGTGCCAGCAGCCTAATTGGACAGGGAGGGGATGAGTTCTTCTTT
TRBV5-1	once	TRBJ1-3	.	CASSLAQGRFGNTIYF	TGCGCCAGCAGCTTGGCGCAGGGAAGATTTGGAAACACCATATATTTT
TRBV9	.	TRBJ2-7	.	CASSVGPEATYEQYF	TGTGCCAGCAGCGTAGGGCCCGAAGCAACCTACGAGCAGTACTTC
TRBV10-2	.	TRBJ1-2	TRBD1	CASSGWTGGDYGYTF	TGCGCCAGCAGCGGGTGGACAGGGGGCGACTATGGCTACACCTTC
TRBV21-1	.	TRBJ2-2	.	CASSKGEPNTGELFF	TGTGCCAGCAGCAAAGGGGAACCGAACACCGGGGAGCTGTTTTTT
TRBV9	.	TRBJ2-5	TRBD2	CASSSLGASGRGGQETQYF	TGTGCCAGCAGCTCCCTTGGGGCTAGCGGGAGAGGGGGCCAAGAGACCCAGTACTTC
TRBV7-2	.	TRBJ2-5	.	CASSSQRQPQETQYF	TGTGCCAGCAGCTCCCAGCGACAGCCCCAAGAGACCCAGTACTTC
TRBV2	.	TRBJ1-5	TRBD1	CASSERLRGTAKSQPQHF	TGTGCCAGCAGTGAAAGGTTGAGGGGGACAGCGAAGAGTCAGCCCCAGCATTTT
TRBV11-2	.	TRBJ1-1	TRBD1	CASSQRGSGTGRTEAFF	TGTGCCAGCAGCCAAAGGGGTTCCGGGACAGGGCGAACTGAAGCTTTCTTT
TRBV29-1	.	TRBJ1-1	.	CSVAYPGAFF	TGCAGCGTTGCGTACCCAGGAGCTTTCTTT
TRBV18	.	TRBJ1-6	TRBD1	CASSLPGTANSPLHF	TGTGCCAGCTCACTCCCGGGGACAGCTAATTCACCCCTCCACTTT
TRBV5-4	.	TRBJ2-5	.	CASSQLAVDETQYF	TGTGCCAGCAGCCAACTTGCAGTCGATGAGACCCAGTACTTC
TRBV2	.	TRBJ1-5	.	CASSGGVYQPQHF	TGTGCCAGCAGTGGAGGAGTGTACCAGCCCCAGCATTTT
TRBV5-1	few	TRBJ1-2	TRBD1	CASSPGQDYGYTF	TGCGCCAGCAGCCCCGGACAGGACTATGGCTACACCTTC
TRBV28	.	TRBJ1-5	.	CASSPFQGNQPQHF	TGTGCCAGCAGTCCGTTTCAGGGCAATCAGCCCCAGCATTTT
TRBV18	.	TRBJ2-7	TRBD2	CASSRTSSGLSYEQYF	TGTGCCAGCTCACGTACGAGTAGCGGGTTGTCCTACGAGCAGTACTTC
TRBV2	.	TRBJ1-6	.	CASSLDNSPLHF	TGTGCCAGCAGCCTGGATAATTCACCCCTCCACTTT
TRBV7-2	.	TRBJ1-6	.	CASSLESYSPLHF	TGTGCCAGCAGCTTAGAGTCCTATTCACCCCTCCACTTT
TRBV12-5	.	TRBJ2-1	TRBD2	CASGYLADNEQFF	TGTGCTAGTGGTTATCTAGCGGACAATGAGCAGTTCTTC
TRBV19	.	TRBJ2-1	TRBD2	CASTDKGLAPHEQFF	TGTGCCAGCACAGATAAGGGACTAGCCCCCCATGAGCAGTTCTTC
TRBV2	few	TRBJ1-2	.	CASSRDIQVVNTF	TGTGCCAGCAGTCGGGACATTCAAGTCGTCAACACCTTC
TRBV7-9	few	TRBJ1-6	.	CASSLEDSPLHF	TGTGCCAGCAGCTTAGAGGATTCACCCCTCCACTTT
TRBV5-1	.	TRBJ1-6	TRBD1	CASSLGGTGNNSPLHF	TGCGCCAGCAGCTTGGGTGGGACAGGGAACAATTCACCCCTCCACTTT
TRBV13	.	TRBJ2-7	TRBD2	CASRLAGRNEQYF	TGTGCCAGCAGACTAGCGGGAAGGAACGAGCAGTACTTC
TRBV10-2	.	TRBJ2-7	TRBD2	CASSSAGTSGRGSYEQYF	TGCGCCAGCAGTTCCGCCGGGACTAGCGGGAGAGGGTCCTACGAGCAGTACTTC
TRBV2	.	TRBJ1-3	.	CASRDGLYGTIYF	TGTGCCAGCAGGGACGGACTTTACGGAACCATATATTTT
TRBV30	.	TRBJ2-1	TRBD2	CAWVTSGSSYNEQFF	TGTGCCTGGGTTACTAGCGGAAGCTCCTACAATGAGCAGTTCTTC
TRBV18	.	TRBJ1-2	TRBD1	CASSLGTGSDGYTF	TGTGCCAGCTCACTGGGGACAGGGTCGGATGGCTACACCTTC
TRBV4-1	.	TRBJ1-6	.	CASSQIDMDNSPLHF	TGCGCCAGCAGCCAGATAGATATGGATAATTCACCCCTCCACTTT
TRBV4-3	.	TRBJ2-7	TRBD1	CASSQTTGGWGEQYF	TGCGCCAGCAGCCAGACGACAGGGGGTTGGGGGGAGCAGTACTTC
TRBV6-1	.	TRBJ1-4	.	CASSATQGKGEKLFF	TGTGCCAGCAGTGCCACCCAGGGGAAGGGTGAAAAACTGTTTTTT
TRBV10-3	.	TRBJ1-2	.	CAISEFPSSQGSINYGYTF	TGTGCCATCAGTGAGTTTCCGTCGTCCCAAGGTTCGATAAACTATGGCTACACCTTC
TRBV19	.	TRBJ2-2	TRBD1	CASRRTGGTVDTGELFF	TGTGCCAGTAGACGGACAGGGGGTACGGTGGACACCGGGGAGCTGTTTTTT
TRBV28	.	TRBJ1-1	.	CASTRKGPEAFF	TGTGCCAGCACCAGAAAAGGGCCTGAAGCTTTCTTT
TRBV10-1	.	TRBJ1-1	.	CASSENGLEAFF	TGCGCCAGCAGTGAGAACGGTCTTGAAGCTTTCTTT
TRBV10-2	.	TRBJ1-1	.	CASSEGGSGAFF	TGCGCCAGCAGTGAAGGGGGATCTGGAGCTTTCTTT
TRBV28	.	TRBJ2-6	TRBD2	CASRARGWTRGSGANVLTF	TGTGCCAGCAGGGCAAGGGGCTGGACTAGAGGATCCGGGGCCAACGTCCTGACTTTC
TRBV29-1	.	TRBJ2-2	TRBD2	CSVVVAGDTGELFF	TGCAGCGTTGTGGTAGCGGGGGACACCGGGGAGCTGTTTTTT
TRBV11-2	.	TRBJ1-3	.	CASSLGLRGNTIYF	TGTGCCAGCAGCTTAGGGCTTCGGGGAAACACCATATATTTT
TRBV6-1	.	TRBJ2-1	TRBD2	CASFSGETKIEQFF	TGTGCCAGTTTTAGCGGGGAGACGAAAATAGAGCAGTTCTTC
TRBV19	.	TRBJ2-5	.	CASSTGQVDGETQYF	TGTGCCAGTAGTACCGGACAAGTCGATGGGGAGACCCAGTACTTC
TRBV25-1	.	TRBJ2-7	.	CASSESGAGASSYEQYF	TGTGCCAGCAGTGAATCGGGGGCAGGGGCCAGCTCCTACGAGCAGTACTTC
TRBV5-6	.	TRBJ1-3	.	CASSLNPNTIYF	TGTGCCAGCAGCTTAAATCCGAACACCATATATTTT
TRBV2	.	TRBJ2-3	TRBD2	CASRTSGSSGTDTQYF	TGTGCCAGCAGAACTAGCGGGAGTAGCGGAACAGATACGCAGTATTTT
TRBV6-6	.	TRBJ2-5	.	CASIPPGGTRQTQYF	TGTGCCAGCATCCCGCCCGGTGGTACCCGGCAGACCCAGTACTTC
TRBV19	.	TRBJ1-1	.	CASSAPGYQAFF	TGTGCCAGTAGTGCACCGGGTTACCAAGCTTTCTTT
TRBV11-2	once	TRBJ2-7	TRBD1	CASSYHDGTGYEQYF	TGTGCCAGCAGCTATCACGATGGGACAGGCTACGAGCAGTACTTC
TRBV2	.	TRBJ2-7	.	CASSESGTGTYEQYF	TGTGCCAGCAGTGAATCGGGGACGGGAACCTACGAGCAGTACTTC
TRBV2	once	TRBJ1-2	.	CASSEEWRANYGYTF	TGTGCCAGCAGTGAAGAGTGGCGAGCTAACTATGGCTACACCTTC
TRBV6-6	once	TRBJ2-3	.	CASSATQGTSQYF	TGTGCCAGCAGTGCAACACAGGGGACTTCCCAGTATTTT
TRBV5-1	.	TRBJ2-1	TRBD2	CASSFGGLAGSNEQFF	TGCGCCAGCAGCTTCGGAGGACTAGCGGGTAGCAATGAGCAGTTCTTC
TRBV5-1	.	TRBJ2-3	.	CASSLRTERTDTQYF	TGCGCCAGCAGCTTGAGGACAGAACGCACAGATACGCAGTATTTT
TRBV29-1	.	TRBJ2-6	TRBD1	CSVEDRGAGANVLTF	TGCAGCGTCGAAGACAGGGGAGCTGGGGCCAACGTCCTGACTTTC